The next 13 T cell receptor beta chains were all read from a single sample in a study of metastatic and nonmetastatic thyroid tumors. All patients were treatment-naive before thyroid surgery. TCRdb ran MiXCR on the PCR reads. The repertoire holds about 19,000 clones, with approximately 15% as singletons. The sample was blood. These receptors originate from a male donor with papillary thyroid cancer or a benign thyroid nodule (not recorded which). Some clones in this sample may be carry-over from other donors' samples.

This clone was detected only a few times. One base away lies a much larger clone, so this may be a sequencing read error. The chain joins TRBV11-3 to TRBJ2-3; D is unclear. The J call is uncertain, as TRBJ1-5 better fits the DNA end. CDR3 length equals 15 residues. Per the germline V gene, CDR1 is SGHNT and CDR2 is YENEEA. The CDR3 sequence: CAGSAWQASGDTQHF. CDR3 coding DNA: TGTGCCGGCAGCGCCTGGCAGGCCTCAGGAGATACGCAGCATTTT.

V and J are TRBV11-2 and TRBJ2-7, with D unresolved. Germline V gene lookup returns CDR1 SGHAT and CDR2 FQNNGV. V was clipped by 0 bases and J by 0 bases, with 18 bases between them. The CDR3 is 18 amino acids. The CDR3 nucleotides read TGTGCCAGCAGCTTAGAACGTGGTGGAGTACGATACTCCTACGAGCAGTACTTC. Protein product: CASSLERGGVRYSYEQYF.

This clone qualifies as medium-sized (0.01 to 0.1%). This chain joins TRBV11-3 and TRBJ2-1, with D unclear. Germline values: CDR1 SGHNT, CDR2 YENEEA. CDR3 size: 16 residues. With 0 bases removed from V and 7 bases from J, the gap between germline ends came to 16 bases. CDR3 nucleotides: TGTGCCAGCAGCTTAGAATCGTTCGGCCTCATGAATGAGCAGTTCTTC. It translates to CASSLESFGLMNEQFF.

This clone came up many times. The rearrangement links TRBV7-2 to TRBJ2-2; the match to TRBD2 covers 10 bases. CDR3 length equals 16 residues. J was trimmed by 7 bases and V by 5 bases; bases with no gene match: 10. Per the germline V gene, CDR1 is SGHTA and CDR2 is FQGNSA. CDR3 nucleotides: TGTGCCAGCAGCCCAGCCCTAGCGGGAGTCGGCGGGGAGCTGTTTTTT. It encodes CASSPALAGVGGELFF. Complete variable domain (other parts from reference TRBV7-2 and TRBJ2-2): GAGVSQSPSNKVTEKGKDVELRCDPISGHTALYWYRQSLGQGLEFLIYFQGNSAPDKSGLPSDRFSAERTGGSVSTLTIQRTQQEDSAVYLCASSPALAGVGGELFFGEGSRLTVL.

This clone was detected ten times or more. V usage is TRBV19 and J usage is TRBJ2-3, with D tentatively TRBD1 (6 bases). The CDR3 runs 15 residues. The ends were cut back, 5 bases at V and 6 bases at J, with 18 bases in the middle. Germline V gene data show CDR1 as LNHDA and CDR2 as SQIVND (reference sequence). The CDR3 DNA follows: TGTGCCAGTAGTCTCCAACAGGGTTGGGGGGATACGCAGTATTTT. It is translated as CASSLQQGWGDTQYF.

This clone was observed a few times. The rearrangement uses TRBV19 and TRBJ1-1; the D is unclear. There are 13 residues in the CDR3. V lost 6 bases to trimming and J lost 0 bases, with 8 bases between them. Per germline, CDR1 LNHDA and CDR2 SQIVND (reference sequence). In DNA, the CDR3 is TGTGCCAGTAGGTTGGGTGTGAACACTGAAGCTTTCTTT. This translates into CASRLGVNTEAFF.

This clone was seen many times. The V and J genes are TRBV15 and TRBJ2-2; D is uncertain. The V gene's germline CDR1 is LNHNV and CDR2 YYDKDF (reference sequence). The CDR3 is made up of 13 amino acids. With 1 base removed from V and 6 bases from J, the gap between germline ends came to 6 bases. The CDR3 region is CATSRGGSGELFF. CDR3 DNA sequence: TGTGCCACCAGCAGAGGGGGTTCCGGGGAGCTGTTTTTT.

This clone was counted at least ten times. V gene TRBV19 combines with J gene TRBJ1-1, with D uncertain. The CDR3 runs 12 residues. Trimming removed 6 bases from V and 3 bases from J, with 8 bases in between. Germline V gene lookup returns CDR1 LNHDA and CDR2 SQIVND (reference sequence). CDR3 in DNA: TGTGCCAGTAGGGGAGAGTACACTGAAGCTTTCTTT. It codes for CASRGEYTEAFF.

The V and J genes are TRBV7-2 and TRBJ2-7; tentative D call: TRBD2 (7 bases). V was clipped by 6 bases and J by 7 bases, with 22 bases between them. Germline CDR1 reads SGHTA; CDR2 reads FQGNSA. CDR3 length equals 15 residues. The CDR3 protein is CASSPQDGGHREQYF. The CDR3 bases are TGTGCCAGCAGTCCCCAAGACGGGGGGCATCGTGAGCAGTACTTC. The complete variable domain, with remaining parts taken from reference TRBV7-2 and TRBJ2-7, reads GAGVSQSPSNKVTEKGKDVELRCDPISGHTALYWYRQSLGQGLEFLIYFQGNSAPDKSGLPSDRFSAERTGGSVSTLTIQRTQQEDSAVYLCASSPQDGGHREQYFGPGTRLTVT.

This clone was found many times. This sample also contains other DNA sequences that code for the same CDR3. The rearrangement joins TRBV5-1 to TRBJ2-2, with D tentatively TRBD1 (6 bases). Germline V gives CDR1 SGHRS, CDR2 YFSETQ. The ends were cut back, 8 bases at V and 5 bases at J, with 13 bases in the middle. The CDR3 is 13 residues long. Here the CDR3 reads CASDIQGTGELFF. CDR3 nucleotide sequence: TGCGCCAGTGATATACAGGGAACCGGGGAGCTGTTTTTT.

The J gene is TRBJ2-5, the V gene TRBV30; 7 nucleotides agree with TRBD2. Germline CDR1 reads GTSNPN; CDR2 reads SVGIG (reference sequence). Trimming took 5 bases from V and 5 from J; bases not matched to a gene: 11. The CDR3 is 14 residues long. CDR3 coding DNA: TGTGCCTGGGGAGCGGGCGGGAGATGGGAGACCCAGTACTTC. Encoded protein: CAWGAGGRWETQYF.

This clone was counted ten times or more. The rearrangement uses TRBV5-6 and TRBJ2-1; D assignment may be TRBD1 or TRBD2 (6 bases each). The CDR3 runs to 15 residues. Trimming pared 4 bases from V and 2 bases from J, leaving 13 bases between. CDR1 and CDR2 from the germline V gene are SGHDT and YYEEEE. CDR3 in amino acids: CASSPGGAPYNEQFF. CDR3 bases: TGTGCCAGCAGCCCCGGGGGCGCCCCCTACAATGAGCAGTTCTTC.

Many counts were recorded for this clone. The chain uses TRBV6-5 and TRBJ2-5, with D perhaps matching TRBD2 (5 bases). Germline V gives CDR1 MNHEY, CDR2 SVGAGI. Trimming took 2 bases from V and 5 from J, leaving 12 bases between them. This CDR3 region has 14 residues. CDR3 sequence: CASSYRARGETQYF. Written as DNA, the CDR3 is TGTGCCAGCAGTTACCGGGCACGAGGGGAGACCCAGTACTTC.